The clone carrying this T cell receptor beta chain was seen many times. The target antigen is unknown. As the method for making TCR beta libraries, quantitative 5'-RACE with molecular barcodes was used. TCRdb reprocessed the 5' RACE reads via MiXCR and lists one record per CDR3 protein. This table holds tens of thousands of distinct CDR3 sequences, 4% found once. The sample comes from a study of CD8 T cells in ankylosing spondylitis. Whole-study findings and limits: Relatively rare in peripheral blood, disease-linked clones were also CD8+. Disease-linked clones were reportedly significantly enriched in matched ankylosing spondylitis synovial fluid. One TCR beta motif, made up of under ten highly homologous variants, appeared characteristic of ankylosing spondylitis blood.

Sequences were obtained from blood, either unsorted or a sorted T cell fraction (not recorded which). The TCR originated in a female donor with ankylosing spondylitis or in good health (not recorded which).

Here the CDR3 reads CASNLGTAVGETQYF. In nucleotides, the CDR3 is TGTGCCAGCAACCTCGGGACTGCAGTGGGGGAGACCCAGTACTTC. The rearrangement uses TRBV9 and TRBJ2-5; D may be TRBD2 (6 bases). The CDR3 has 15 residues. Germline V CDR1 and CDR2: SGDLS, YYNGEE. Between the trimmed V and J ends, which lost 6 bases and 5 bases, there was a span of 20 bases.